The 12 T cell receptor beta chains below come from one sample, sequenced in a study of blood T cell repertoires in COVID-19. The data were produced by immunoSEQ multiplex PCR, yet TCRdb's version contains in-frame clones alone and is incomplete. Of under 200,000 clones listed, roughly four fifths are singletons. Sequencing input: peripheral blood. The receptors derive from a woman in her forties with acute or convalescent COVID-19.

V gene TRBV3-1 (or the pseudogene TRBV3-2) combines with J gene TRBJ1-6; no definite D call. Germline CDR1 reads LGHDT; CDR2 reads YNNKEL (reference sequence). The CDR3 is 13 residues long. The ends were cut back, 1 base at V and 10 bases at J, with 8 bases in the middle. In nucleotides, the CDR3 is TGTGCCAGCAGCCAAGTGGTTAGCTCACCCCTCCACTTT. Encoded protein: CASSQVVSSPLHF.

This chain joins TRBV6-5 and TRBJ2-1, with TRBD2 matching over 8 bases. The V gene's germline CDR1 is MNHEY and CDR2 SVGAGI. The junction had 5 bases not matched to a gene; V was cut back by 0 bases and J by 7 bases. This CDR3 has 15 amino acids. CDR3 coding DNA: TGTGCCAGCAGTTACTCCCGGGGGGGCTTAAATGAGCAGTTCTTC. It encodes CASSYSRGGLNEQFF.

A word on this clone: One junction end disagrees with the germline gene, perhaps due to a read error. The chain recombines TRBV7-9 with TRBJ2-1; tentatively, D is TRBD2 (6 bases). Germline V CDR1 and CDR2: SEHNR, FQNEAQ (reference sequence). The CDR3 consists of 14 residues. The CDR3 sequence is CATSTGEGYNEQFF. For the CDR3, the DNA is TGTGCCACCAGCACGGGGGAAGGATACAATGAGCAGTTCTTC.

This chain uses TRBV9 with TRBJ2-1; 7 bases line up with TRBD1. CDR3 length: 16 amino acids. Trimming at V came to 0 bases and at J to 6 bases, leaving 9 bases not matched to a gene. Germline V CDR1 and CDR2: SGDLS, YYNGEE. The CDR3 reads CASSVAQGEGSNEQFF. The CDR3 bases are TGTGCCAGCAGCGTAGCTCAGGGGGAAGGTAGCAATGAGCAGTTCTTC.

In its sample, this clone was seen a few times. In DNA form, the CDR3 reads TGTGCCAGCAGAGGGACATCTCGCCTCTCCTCTGGAAACACCATATATTTT. Translation: CASRGTSRLSSGNTIYF. This chain links TRBV2 with TRBJ1-3, with a tentative D call TRBD1 (6 bases). Trimming stripped 6 bases from V and 0 bases from J, with 18 bases between. This CDR3 is built from 17 residues. The germline CDR1 and CDR2 sequences are SNHLY and FYNNEI.

The chain links TRBV6-4 to TRBJ2-2; D might be TRBD1 (5 bases). Per the germline V gene, CDR1 is MRHNA and CDR2 is SNTAGT. V lost 0 bases, J lost 3 bases, and 5 bases lay in between. The CDR3 totals 14 residues. The CDR3 DNA reads TGTGCCAGCAGTGACTCAGGGGACACCGGGGAGCTGTTTTTT. It encodes CASSDSGDTGELFF.

The chain uses TRBV7-9 and TRBJ1-1; D gene uncertain. CDR1 is SEHNR, CDR2 FQNEAQ, per germline (reference sequence). Trimming took off 5 bases at V and 0 bases at J, with 16 bases between the two ends. The CDR3 extends over 16 amino acids. The CDR3 DNA reads TGTGCCAGCAGCCCTCATGTGGATACTATGAACACTGAAGCTTTCTTT. Encoded protein: CASSPHVDTMNTEAFF.

The rearrangement links TRBV28 to TRBJ2-5, with D perhaps assigned TRBD1 or TRBD2 (6 bases each). Trimming shortened V by 6 bases and J by 5 bases, and 13 bases separated the two germline ends. Germline values: CDR1 MDHEN, CDR2 SYDVKM. This CDR3 is built from 13 residues. The CDR3 region has the DNA TGTGCCAGCAGGTTAGGGGGGTGGGAGACCCAGTACTTC. Its translation is CASRLGGWETQYF.

The rearrangement joins TRBV15 to TRBJ2-7, with 8 bases identical to TRBD1. This CDR3 is 16 amino acids long. The V gene's germline CDR1 is LNHNV and CDR2 YYDKDF (reference sequence). V trimming: 1 base; J trimming: 2 bases; junction bases outside the gene matches: 7. The CDR3 nucleotides read TGTGCCACCAGCAGAGGTATCGGGACAGGCACCTACGAGCAGTACTTC. This gives the protein CATSRGIGTGTYEQYF.

CDR3 nucleotides: TGTGCCAGTAAGCCGGGACTAGCGGGTACCGGGGAGCTGTTTTTT. Amino acids: CASKPGLAGTGELFF. This chain joins TRBV2 and TRBJ2-2; 12 positions match TRBD2. V shed 9 bases, J shed 5 bases, and the junction held 7 bases outside the gene matches. Germline lookup yields CDR1 SNHLY and CDR2 FYNNEI. The CDR3 is 15 amino acids.

The chain is built from TRBV3-1 (or the pseudogene TRBV3-2) and TRBJ2-5, with 12 bases fitting TRBD2. CDR1 is LGHDT, CDR2 YNNKEL, per germline (reference sequence). With V trimmed by 3 bases and J by 5 bases, 13 bases remained unmatched. The length of the CDR3 is 18 residues. The CDR3 nucleotides are TGTGCCAGCAGCCATGCTGGGAAGGGACTAGCGGGCGGTGAGACCCAGTACTTC. It encodes CASSHAGKGLAGGETQYF.

V and J are TRBV7-2 and TRBJ1-4; D may be TRBD1 (6 bases). From germline, CDR1 is SGHTA and CDR2 FQGNSA. The CDR3 covers 14 residues. V shed 4 bases and J shed 6 bases, with 12 bases lying between them. CDR3 in amino acids: CASSSRGDHEKLFF. CDR3 bases: TGTGCCAGCAGCTCCAGGGGTGATCATGAAAAACTGTTTTTT.